The 2 T cell receptor beta chains presented below share a single source sample, sequenced in a study of cytomegalovirus exposure and HLA in healthy donors. PCR employed 60 Vbeta and 13 Jbeta primers. Sequencing was performed with immunoSEQ multiplex PCR; in TCRdb, only in-frame clones are kept and a portion is missing. The sample contains tens of thousands of clones, 69% of which appear only once. Material: PBMCs. The receptors stem from a man aged 50-59 years in good health and CMV-seronegative.

The rearrangement joins TRBV6-5 to TRBJ2-1; D is unclear. Trimming removed 6 bases from V and 7 bases from J, with 19 bases in between. The CDR3 contains 15 residues. Germline CDR1 reads MNHEY; CDR2 reads SVGAGI. The CDR3 reads CASSGTLGFRNEQFF. The CDR3 DNA reads TGTGCCAGCAGCGGTACCCTAGGATTTCGGAATGAGCAGTTCTTC.

In this sample, this clone turned up a few times. CDR3 protein: CASSQRTGYTGELFF. CDR3 DNA: TGCGCCAGCAGCCAAAGGACAGGGTACACCGGGGAGCTGTTTTTT. The chain links TRBV5-1 to TRBJ2-2; 8 bases map to TRBD1. V was clipped by 4 bases and J by 3 bases; unmatched bases: 5. Germline CDR1 and CDR2: SGHRS and YFSETQ. CDR3 length: 15 residues.